The 15 T cell receptor beta chains presented below share a single source sample, sequenced in a study of metastatic and nonmetastatic thyroid tumors. Prior to thyroid surgery, none of the patients had received any treatment. TCRdb reanalyzed the PCR reads with MiXCR. The sample includes about 82,000 clones, around 13% of them seen just once. Sequences were obtained from tumor tissue. Source of these receptors: a female donor with papillary thyroid cancer or a benign thyroid nodule (not recorded which). Some clones in this sample may be carry-over from other donors' samples.

This clone appeared many times. V gene TRBV20-1 combines with J gene TRBJ1-1, with 7 positions matching TRBD1. The CDR3 spans 12 residues. Germline-derived CDR1 and CDR2 are DFQATT and SNEGSKA (reference sequence). The ends lost 6 bases at V and 4 bases at J; junction bases unmatched: 5. The CDR3 spells CSATRGSTEAFF. In nucleotides, the CDR3 is TGCAGTGCGACCAGGGGGAGCACTGAAGCTTTCTTT.

This clone was picked up many times. The chain joins TRBV20-1 to TRBJ1-1, with 7 bases aligning to TRBD1. The V and J ends lost 6 bases and 4 bases, in that order; junction bases with no gene match: 8. The CDR3 contains 13 residues. Germline V gives CDR1 DFQATT, CDR2 SNEGSKA (reference sequence). This chain's CDR3 is CSAYRGQPTEAFF. For the CDR3, the DNA is TGCAGTGCCTACCGGGGACAGCCCACTGAAGCTTTCTTT.

This clone was picked up many times. CDR3 DNA: TGTGCCAGCAGTGTAGGGGCGTACACTGAAGCTTTCTTT. It is translated as CASSVGAYTEAFF. The chain links TRBV2 to TRBJ1-1, with a weak D call TRBD1 (5 bases). The length of the CDR3 is 13 residues. Germline-derived CDR1 and CDR2 are SNHLY and FYNNEI. Trimming stripped 4 bases from V and 3 bases from J, with 9 bases between.

The J gene is TRBJ2-7, the V gene TRBV4-2; 12 nucleotides line up with TRBD2. After removal of 0 bases from V and 2 bases from J, the junction contained 11 bases not matched to a gene. The CDR3 is made up of 19 amino acids. Germline-derived CDR1 and CDR2 are LGHNA and YNFKEQ. CDR3 sequence (DNA): TGTGCCAGCAGCCAAGATAGTGGGACTAGCGGGTCCTTTACCTACGAGCAGTACTTC. This translates into CASSQDSGTSGSFTYEQYF.

This clone was detected many times. This rearrangement joins TRBV28 to TRBJ1-1; 8 bases line up with TRBD1. Germline V CDR1 and CDR2: MDHEN, SYDVKM. V shed 6 bases, J shed 6 bases, and the junction held 6 bases outside the gene matches. This CDR3 comprises 13 residues. CDR3 sequence (DNA): TGTGCCAGCAGCAGGGGGCGGATCGCTGAAGCTTTCTTT. It yields the protein CASSRGRIAEAFF.

With regard to this clone: At one boundary the junction diverges from the germline segment, which might be a read error. The V call is TRBV11-1, the J call TRBJ2-6; D is ambiguous. The CDR3 totals 17 residues. Germline lookup yields CDR1 SGHAT and CDR2 FQDESV (reference sequence). The DNA for the CDR3 is TGTGCCAGCAGCTTTGGGCAGTGTCTAACTGGGTCCAACGTCCCGACTTTC. This sequence encodes CASSFGQCLTGSNVPTF.

This clone was found a few times. Given a much more abundant clone one base away, this may be a read error. The J gene is TRBJ2-5, the V gene TRBV25-1, with D perhaps assigned TRBD1 or TRBD2 (5 bases each). The CDR3 is 17 residues long. Germline V lookup: CDR1 MGHDK, CDR2 SYGVNS. V lost 2 bases to trimming and J lost 1 base, with 17 bases between them. The CDR3, as DNA: TGTGCCAGCAGTGAAAAATACCGAGGGGCCGTCCAAGAGACCCAGTACTTC. Its protein is CASSEKYRGAVQETQYF.

This clone was recorded many times. This chain links TRBV19 with TRBJ2-1, with TRBD1 matching over 10 bases. Germline V lookup: CDR1 LNHDA, CDR2 SQIVND (reference sequence). The CDR3 is 13 amino acids. V was clipped by 8 bases and J by 6 bases; unmatched bases: 4. CDR3 sequence reads: CASGTGDVNEQFF. Here the CDR3 DNA reads TGTGCCAGTGGGACAGGGGACGTCAATGAGCAGTTCTTC.

This clone appeared many times. V and J are TRBV6-5 and TRBJ2-6; 8 nucleotides match TRBD1. The germline V gene has CDR1 MNHEY and CDR2 SVGAGI. The V gene end was trimmed by 2 bases and the J gene end by 2 bases; junction bases not matched to a gene: 2. The CDR3 is made up of 16 amino acids. For the CDR3, the DNA is TGTGCCAGCAGTTACGAGACAGGGGCTGGGGCCAACGTCCTGACTTTC. Protein: CASSYETGAGANVLTF.

V usage is TRBV5-1 and J usage is TRBJ2-5; a possible D gene is TRBD2 (5 bases). Germline CDR1 and CDR2: SGHRS and YFSETQ. This CDR3 comprises 17 residues. V lost 3 bases to trimming and J lost 5 bases, with 23 bases between them. CDR3 loop: CASSSEMGVEGWETQYF. In nucleotides, the CDR3 is TGCGCCAGCAGCTCGGAGATGGGCGTAGAGGGTTGGGAGACCCAGTACTTC. The variable domain in full, with the rest retrieved from reference TRBV5-1 and TRBJ2-5, is KAGVTQTPRYLIKTRGQQVTLSCSPISGHRSVSWYQQTPGQGLQFLFEYFSETQRNKGNFPGRFSGRQFSNSRSEMNVSTLELGDSALYLCASSSEMGVEGWETQYFGPGTRLLVL.

To note about this clone: At one of its ends the junction is not consistent with the germline gene, which may arise from a read error. The rearrangement joins TRBV28 to TRBJ1-1, with D unclear. This CDR3 is 13 amino acids long. The germline V gene has CDR1 MDHEN and CDR2 SYDVKM. For the CDR3, the DNA is TGTGCCAGCAGTCCGACCAGAAACAATGAAGCTTTCTTT. This codes for CASSPTRNNEAFF.

This chain links TRBV2 with TRBJ2-7; 15 bases map to TRBD2. With 8 bases clipped from V and 4 bases from J, the junction kept 18 bases outside the gene matches. The germline V gene has CDR1 SNHLY and CDR2 FYNNEI. The CDR3 sequence is 19 residues long. The CDR3 region is CASGAGWTSGRANVYEQYF. For the CDR3, the DNA is TGTGCCAGCGGTGCGGGCTGGACTAGCGGGAGGGCTAATGTATACGAGCAGTACTTC.

This clone appeared many times. The chain joins TRBV20-1 to TRBJ2-4; TRBD1 or TRBD2 may be the D gene (6 bases each). Germline CDR1 and CDR2: DFQATT and SNEGSKA (reference sequence). This CDR3 comprises 15 residues. V was shortened by 1 base and J by 7 bases, with 17 bases between the two germline ends. CDR3 loop: CSARGGQPGGNIQYF. The CDR3 DNA sequence: TGCAGTGCTAGAGGAGGACAGCCCGGAGGGAACATTCAGTACTTC.

This clone was detected many times. This chain links TRBV11-2 with TRBJ2-5; a possible D gene is TRBD1 (6 bases). CDR3 size: 14 residues. Germline V CDR1 and CDR2: SGHAT, FQNNGV. Trimming pared 1 base from V and 3 bases from J, leaving 9 bases between. In DNA, the CDR3 is TGTGCCAGCAGCTTAGTTACAGGGAAAGAGACCCAGTACTTC. The encoded protein is CASSLVTGKETQYF.

This clone has ten or more counts. This chain uses TRBV20-1 with TRBJ2-4; the D is unclear. This CDR3 spans 10 amino acids. Germline V gene sequence: CDR1 DFQATT, CDR2 SNEGSKA (reference sequence). The V end was cut by 4 bases, the J end by 7 bases, with 5 bases between. CDR3 loop: CSATPNIQYF. Written as DNA, the CDR3 is TGCAGTGCTACGCCGAACATTCAGTACTTC.